This is a list of T cell receptor beta chains from one sample in a study of brain T cells in children with intractable seizures. The protocol was immunoSEQ multiplex PCR, while the TCRdb copy is restricted to in-frame clones and leaves out a portion. The sample shows 300,000 to 400,000 clones, about 94% of them seen only once. This specimen was peripheral blood, taken about 5 months after surgery. Every receptor here comes from a boy under three years old with tuberous sclerosis and intractable seizures. The CDR3 runs from the conserved cysteine through the conserved F or W. A D gene is named only where the DNA matches it firmly. Size is stated for part of the rows, as once, few or many counts, or as a class when the clone is expanded.

TRBJ1-3,.,TRBV10-1,.,TGCGCCAGCAGTGAGACCCCGAAGACGGAGTCTTCTGGAAACACCATATATTTT,CASSETPKTESSGNTIYF
TRBJ2-4,.,TRBV19,.,TGTGCCAGTAGTTTCGGAAGGGCCAAAAACATTCAGTACTTC,CASSFGRAKNIQYF
TRBJ1-5,.,TRBV7-2,.,TGTGCCAGCAGCTTAGGGTGGGGGATCAATCAGCCCCAGCATTTT,CASSLGWGINQPQHF
TRBJ1-3,.,TRBV15,.,TGTGCCACCAGCAGAGACCTAGGGGGGAAGAGAAACACCATATATTTT,CATSRDLGGKRNTIYF
TRBJ2-2,few,TRBV7-3,.,TGTGCCAGCAGCCCTGGACTGAACACCGGGGAGCTGTTTTTT,CASSPGLNTGELFF
TRBJ2-3,once,TRBV18,TRBD2,TGTGCCAGCTCACCGATAAGCGGGGGGTGGAGCACAGATACGCAGTATTTT,CASSPISGGWSTDTQYF
TRBJ1-2,.,TRBV19,TRBD1,TGTGCCAGTAGTACATCTTACTCCGGGACAGGGCCCTATGGCTACACCTTC,CASSTSYSGTGPYGYTF
TRBJ1-1,.,TRBV7-9,TRBD1,TGTGCCAGCAGTCTACGGGACAGGGGCACTGAAGCTTTCTTT,CASSLRDRGTEAFF
TRBJ1-2,.,TRBV20-1,.,TGCAGTGCTAGTCCCTCAGGGATAGGGTATGGCTACACCTTC,CSASPSGIGYGYTF
TRBJ1-1,few,TRBV19,TRBD1,TGTGCCAGTAGTATATGGGACAGGGGGAGAACTGAAGCTTTCTTT,CASSIWDRGRTEAFF
TRBJ2-7,once,TRBV19,.,TGTGCCAGTAGTATATCCAGGGGCTCCTACGAGCAGTACTTC,CASSISRGSYEQYF
TRBJ1-3,.,TRBV30,.,TGTGCCTGGAGGCCAGGAACTGGAAACACCATATATTTT,CAWRPGTGNTIYF
TRBJ2-5,.,TRBV7-2,.,TGTGCCAGCAGCGCCCTCCCCGGGGTAGAGACCCAGTACTTC,CASSALPGVETQYF
TRBJ2-6,once,TRBV12-3/TRBV12-4,.,TGTGCCAGCAGTTTAGCGGGGGCCAACGTCCTGACTTTC,CASSLAGANVLTF
TRBJ1-2,few,TRBV19,.,TGTGCCAGTAGTATTTCTAACTATGGCTACACCTTC,CASSISNYGYTF
TRBJ1-5,.,TRBV28,.,TGTGCCAGCAGTTTTTCAGGGGTCTGGCAGCCCCAGCATTTT,CASSFSGVWQPQHF
TRBJ2-2,.,TRBV11-3,TRBD2,TGTGCCAGCAGCTTTGCGGGGGGAAGGACCGGGGAGCTGTTTTTT,CASSFAGGRTGELFF
TRBJ2-5,.,TRBV3-1/TRBV3-2,TRBD2,TGTGCAAGTGGCGGGAGCGCAGGAGAGACCCAGTACTTC,CASGGSAGETQYF
TRBJ2-7,.,TRBV14,TRBD2,TGTGCCAGCAGCCTACTAGCGGGGGAGCAGTACTTC,CASSLLAGEQYF
TRBJ2-7,.,TRBV12-3/TRBV12-4,.,.,CASSFGPGTEINF
TRBJ1-2,once,TRBV9,TRBD1,TGTGCCAGCAGCGATCCGACAGGGGGCCCCGCTAACTATGGCTACACCTTC,CASSDPTGGPANYGYTF
TRBJ2-2,.,TRBV19,.,TGTGCCAGTAGTATGTCTGGAGCAGGGGAGCTGTTTTTT,CASSMSGAGELFF
TRBJ1-2,.,TRBV9,.,TGTGCCAGCAGCGTAGGCGGCAGGGACAATGCCTATGGCTACACCTTC,CASSVGGRDNAYGYTF
TRBJ2-7,.,TRBV7-9,TRBD1,TGTGCCAGCAGTCACGACAGGGGGCTCCTCGAGCAGTACTTC,CASSHDRGLLEQYF
TRBJ1-4,.,TRBV23-1,TRBD1,TGCGCCAGCACCCTCCAGTCAGGGGACAGGGGTTCATTAACCGCAACTAATGAAAAACTGTTTTTT,CASTLQSGDRGSLTATNEKLFF
TRBJ1-2,.,TRBV11-3,.,TGTGCCAGCAGCGCACAACGGACACCTTATGGCTACACCTTC,CASSAQRTPYGYTF
TRBJ2-1,.,TRBV13,TRBD2,TGTGCCAGCAGCTTTGCCCGTAGCGGGAGGAAAACACCGAATGAGCAGTTCTTC,CASSFARSGRKTPNEQFF
TRBJ1-4,.,TRBV4-1,.,TGCGCCAGCAGCCCCCCGGGACGGCATAATGAAAAACTGTTTTTT,CASSPPGRHNEKLFF
TRBJ1-1,.,TRBV7-9,.,TGTGCCAGCAGCTCCAATCACCGTCGGCACTCAACGGGGGACACTGAAGCTTTCTTT,CASSSNHRRHSTGDTEAFF
TRBJ2-7,once,TRBV9,.,TGTGCCAGCAGCGTAGTCGGCGGGATCGACGAGCAGTACTTC,CASSVVGGIDEQYF
TRBJ2-7,.,TRBV5-1,TRBD1,TGCGCCAGCAGCTTGGAGCCTGGACAGGGGTGGGACGAGCAGTACTTC,CASSLEPGQGWDEQYF
TRBJ1-4,.,TRBV27,.,TGTGCCAGCAGTTTGGGCCCCGGGGTTGAAAAACTGTTTTTT,CASSLGPGVEKLFF
TRBJ2-5,.,TRBV4-1,TRBD1,TGCGCCAGCAGCCAAGATCCAGGGGGTGGGTACCAAGAGACCCAGTACTTC,CASSQDPGGGYQETQYF
TRBJ1-3,.,TRBV29-1,.,TGCAGCGTGCAACAGTGGAGCTCTGGAAACACCATATATTTT,CSVQQWSSGNTIYF
TRBJ2-5,.,TRBV20-1,.,TGCAGTGCTAGTTCCTACCAGAACCAAGAGACCCAGTACTTC,CSASSYQNQETQYF
TRBJ2-7,.,TRBV4-1,TRBD1,TGCGCCAGCAGCCAAGAAGGCCCGACAGGGGACTACGAGCAGTACTTC,CASSQEGPTGDYEQYF
TRBJ2-7,.,TRBV12-5,.,TGTGCTAGTGGTTTGAGAACCGGGACTGTCTCCTACGAGCAGTACTTC,CASGLRTGTVSYEQYF
TRBJ2-2,.,TRBV29-1,.,TGCAGCGTCCTTCGTAACACCGGGGAGCTGTTTTTT,CSVLRNTGELFF
TRBJ2-3,once,TRBV9,TRBD2,TGTGCCAGCAGCGTGTCCGGGACTAGCGGCACAGATACGCAGTATTTT,CASSVSGTSGTDTQYF
TRBJ2-7,.,TRBV24-1,TRBD1,TGTGCCACCCCGGGACAGGCACTGTTC,CATPGQALF
TRBJ1-1,.,TRBV30,.,TGTGCCTGGAGTGTAACGAGGGGGAAGGCTTTCTTT,CAWSVTRGKAFF
TRBJ2-7,once,TRBV10-3,.,TGTGCCATCAGTGAAGACAAGGCCTACGAGCAGTACTTC,CAISEDKAYEQYF
TRBJ2-6,.,TRBV5-6,.,TGTGCCAGCAGCTTTGGCTCTGGGGCCAACGTCCTGACTTTC,CASSFGSGANVLTF
TRBJ2-1,.,TRBV30,TRBD2,TGTGCCTGGAGCACAACGGGGGGCAATGAGCAGTTCTTC,CAWSTTGGNEQFF
TRBJ2-7,.,TRBV7-9,.,TGTGCCAGCAGCTTAGTGGCCCCCGGGACCCTGATCTACGAGCAGTACTTC,CASSLVAPGTLIYEQYF
TRBJ1-2,.,TRBV19,.,TGTGCCAGTAGTATTAGGTTCGGGTCGAAGGGTAACTATGGCTACACCTTC,CASSIRFGSKGNYGYTF
TRBJ2-7,.,TRBV3-1/TRBV3-2,.,TGTGCCAGCAGCCAAGATCTTAGGGCTCCGAGGACGCGCGGCCCCCACTACGAGCAGTACTTC,CASSQDLRAPRTRGPHYEQYF
TRBJ2-3,.,TRBV6-4,TRBD2,TGTGCCAGCAGCCCTAGCGGGGGCACAGATACGCAGTATTTT,CASSPSGGTDTQYF
TRBJ1-1,.,TRBV6-4,.,TGTGCCAGCAGTGACTCGAGGGGAAGCACTGAAGCTTTCTTT,CASSDSRGSTEAFF
TRBJ2-7,.,TRBV4-2,TRBD2,TGTGCCGTATCTAGCGGGAGGGCCACCTACGAGCAGTACTTC,CAVSSGRATYEQYF
TRBJ2-2,.,TRBV10-1,.,TGCGCCAGCAGTCTCCGCAGGGGTACCGGGGAGCTGTTTTTT,CASSLRRGTGELFF
TRBJ2-7,.,TRBV4-1,TRBD2,TGCGCCAGCAGCCAATTTAGCGGGGGGGCATATGAGCAGTACTTC,CASSQFSGGAYEQYF
TRBJ2-5,.,TRBV5-6,TRBD1,TGTGCCAGCAGCTACCGCCGGGACAGGGGGAGGGAGACCCAGTACTTC,CASSYRRDRGRETQYF
TRBJ2-1,.,TRBV19,.,TGTGCCAGCAGGCTAAGCAATGAGCAGTTCTTC,CASRLSNEQFF
TRBJ2-1,.,TRBV19,TRBD2,TGTGCCAGTACCCGGACTAGCTCCTACAATGAGCAGTTCTTC,CASTRTSSYNEQFF